One and the same sample provided the 19 T cell receptor beta chains below, sequenced in a study of blood T cell repertoires in COVID-19. Here immunoSEQ multiplex PCR was the method, and the copy in TCRdb shows in-frame clones only, minus some. Of over 130,000 clones in the sample, approximately 80% are singletons; the top ten hold approximately 1.6%. Specimen: PBMCs or T cells enriched from blood (not recorded which). These receptors were obtained from a woman between 18 and 29 years old who had been exposed to COVID-19.

This sequence joins TRBV14 and TRBJ1-1; the match to TRBD1 covers 8 bases. The germline gives CDR1 SGHDN, CDR2 FVKESK. Trimming cost V 0 bases and J 5 bases; bases outside gene matches: 5. CDR3 size: 15 residues. CDR3 coding DNA: TGTGCCAGCAGCCAAGATCGACAGGGGTGGACTGAAGCTTTCTTT. Residues: CASSQDRQGWTEAFF. The full variable domain, with the rest looked up from reference TRBV14 and TRBJ1-1, is EAGVTQFPSHSVIEKGQTVTLRCDPISGHDNLYWYRRVMGKEIKFLLHFVKESKQDESGMPNNRFLAERTGGTYSTLKVQPAELEDSGVYFCASSQDRQGWTEAFFGQGTRLTVV.

The gene calls are TRBV2 and TRBJ2-5, with D unclear. CDR1 and CDR2 from the germline V gene are SNHLY and FYNNEI. V was trimmed by 7 bases and J by 5 bases, leaving 8 bases between them. The CDR3 runs 11 residues. CDR3 region: CASKKEETQYF. The CDR3 nucleotides are TGTGCCAGCAAGAAAGAGGAGACCCAGTACTTC. Full variable domain (remainder filled in from reference TRBV2 and TRBJ2-5): EPEVTQTPSHQVTQMGQEVILRCVPISNHLYFYWYRQILGQKVEFLVSFYNNEISEKSEIFDDQFSVERPDGSNFTLKIRSTKLEDSAMYFCASKKEETQYFGPGTRLLVL.

This chain uses TRBV11-3 with TRBJ2-1; no clear D gene. Trimming shortened V by 1 base and J by 4 bases, and 17 bases separated the two germline ends. The CDR3 sequence is 17 residues long. Germline CDR1 is SGHNT and CDR2 is YENEEA. The CDR3 reads CASSLAGGDHFYNEQFF. Here the CDR3 DNA reads TGTGCCAGCAGCTTAGCTGGCGGAGACCATTTTTACAATGAGCAGTTCTTC.

V and J are TRBV5-1 and TRBJ1-2; maybe TRBD1 (5 bases). The CDR3 consists of 13 residues. The V end was cut by 6 bases, the J end by 1 base, with 10 bases between. Germline V gives CDR1 SGHRS, CDR2 YFSETQ. The CDR3 coding sequence is TGCGCCAGCACCCTCGGGGGTAACTATGGCTACACCTTC. It encodes CASTLGGNYGYTF.

CDR3 loop: CASSPTGVPYNEQFF. The DNA of the CDR3 is TGTGCCAGCAGTCCGACAGGGGTCCCTTACAATGAGCAGTTCTTC. The chain uses TRBV28 and TRBJ2-1, with TRBD1 identical over 8 bases. Germline-derived CDR1 and CDR2 are MDHEN and SYDVKM. The CDR3 has 15 amino acids. V shed 5 bases, J shed 4 bases, and the junction held 7 bases outside the gene matches.

This chain uses TRBV10-2 with TRBJ1-5; D gene uncertain. This CDR3 contains 15 residues. The V end was cut by 0 bases, the J end by 0 bases, with 6 bases between. CDR1 is WSHSY, CDR2 SAAADI, per germline. CDR3 coding DNA: TGCGCCAGCAGTGAGTCGAGGAATAGCAATCAGCCCCAGCATTTT. It specifies CASSESRNSNQPQHF.

The V and J genes are TRBV7-2 and TRBJ2-7, with D possibly being TRBD1 (6 bases). The germline V gene has CDR1 SGHTA and CDR2 FQGNSA. With 3 bases removed from V and 3 bases from J, the gap between germline ends came to 9 bases. The CDR3 has 13 residues. The CDR3 bases are TGTGCCAGCAGCTTCGGACAGTACTACGAGCAGTACTTC. Translating gives CASSFGQYYEQYF.

The CDR3 bases are TGTGCCAGCAGCTCCCAACCGGGACAGGCCTACGAGCAGTACTTC. Protein sequence: CASSSQPGQAYEQYF. This chain joins TRBV7-3 and TRBJ2-7; 8 nucleotides align to TRBD1. CDR1 and CDR2 (germline): SGHTA, FQGTGA. The CDR3 contains 15 residues. Unmatched junction bases numbered 7, after V lost 4 bases and J lost 2 bases.

The CDR3 bases are TGTGCCTGGATGAGGACTAGCGGGAGGGCCTATGAGCAGTTCTTC. Its translation: CAWMRTSGRAYEQFF. The gene calls are TRBV30 and TRBJ2-1; TRBD2 matches at 15 bases. The CDR3 loop spans 15 amino acids. CDR1 and CDR2 from the germline V gene are GTSNPN and SVGIG (reference sequence). V gave up 4 bases and J gave up 8 bases; unmatched junction bases: 6.

V gene TRBV6-5 combines with J gene TRBJ2-3; 7 bases agree with TRBD2. With 10 bases clipped from V and 4 bases from J, the junction kept 14 bases outside the gene matches. The CDR3 length is 15 residues. Germline V gene data show CDR1 as MNHEY and CDR2 as SVGAGI. The CDR3 DNA reads as TGTGCCACCTTCCCTTCAGGGAGGGCGTCAGATACGCAGTATTTT. Translation gives CATFPSGRASDTQYF.

The chain is built from TRBV19 and TRBJ1-5, with D tentatively TRBD1 (6 bases). The CDR3 is 14 amino acids. Per the germline V gene, CDR1 is LNHDA and CDR2 is SQIVND (reference sequence). V dropped 8 bases and J dropped 6 bases, with 17 bases sitting between them. The CDR3 nucleotides read TGTGCCAGTGGTCGACAGGATCGCGGTCAGCCCCAGCATTTT. Residues: CASGRQDRGQPQHF.

The V and J genes are TRBV15 and TRBJ1-1; D is unclear. CDR1 LNHNV and CDR2 YYDKDF come from the germline V gene (reference sequence). V lost 0 bases to trimming and J lost 4 bases, with 18 bases between them. The CDR3 is made up of 17 amino acids. The DNA of the CDR3 is TGTGCCACCAGCAGAGATGGCGTACGAGGAATGGGCACTGAAGCTTTCTTT. It specifies CATSRDGVRGMGTEAFF.

This chain joins TRBV30 and TRBJ1-4; 9 bases line up with TRBD1. The germline V gene has CDR1 GTSNPN and CDR2 SVGIG (reference sequence). The CDR3 has 15 amino acids. Germline trimming cut 1 base from V and 10 bases from J; bases unmatched to any gene: 10. The CDR3 DNA reads TGTGCCTGGAGTGGAACAGGGGGCGGAAAAGCAAAACTGTTTTTT. Protein product: CAWSGTGGGKAKLFF.

The gene calls are TRBV28 and TRBJ1-1, with a tentative D call TRBD1 (6 bases). The CDR3 spans 13 residues. The V gene lost 6 bases and the J gene lost 6 bases, with 14 bases spanning the gap. The V gene's germline CDR1 is MDHEN and CDR2 SYDVKM. CDR3 protein: CASRQPHRAEAFF. The CDR3 coding sequence is TGTGCCAGCAGACAACCCCACAGGGCTGAAGCTTTCTTT.

The CDR3 sequence is CASSQDGRAQPEAFF. The CDR3 DNA is TGCGCCAGCAGCCAAGATGGTCGTGCACAGCCCGAAGCTTTCTTT. The V gene is TRBV4-1, the J gene TRBJ1-1; the D is unclear. CDR3 length: 15 amino acids. Trimming pared 0 bases from V and 8 bases from J, leaving 16 bases between. Germline V gene lookup returns CDR1 MGHRA and CDR2 YSYEKL.

The gene calls are TRBV10-1 and TRBJ2-1, with TRBD2 identical over 14 bases. Trimming took 6 bases from V and 12 from J; bases not matched to a gene: 7. The CDR3 has 14 residues. Germline V CDR1 and CDR2: WNHNN, SYGVQD (reference sequence). For the CDR3, the DNA is TGCGCCAGCAGCGGGACTAGCGGGAGTAGGTGGCAGTTCTTC. As protein: CASSGTSGSRWQFF.

The chain has TRBV27 and TRBJ2-4; possible D gene TRBD2, 5 bases. Per the germline V gene, CDR1 is MNHEY and CDR2 is SMNVEV (reference sequence). V was shortened by 6 bases and J by 9 bases, with 21 bases between the two germline ends. This CDR3 has 15 amino acids. DNA for the CDR3: TGTGCCAGCAGGGGAGATGAGGGCCTCGGCGTCATTCAGTACTTC. It is translated as CASRGDEGLGVIQYF.

The chain employs TRBV5-1 and TRBJ2-7; TRBD1 aligns across 9 bases. The CDR3 has 15 residues. Trimming took 3 bases from V and 0 from J; bases not matched to a gene: 4. CDR1 and CDR2 (germline): SGHRS, YFSETQ. This chain's CDR3 is CASSWTGQGSYEQYF. The CDR3 bases are TGCGCCAGCAGCTGGACGGGACAGGGCTCCTACGAGCAGTACTTC.

This chain uses TRBV27 with TRBJ1-1, with 8 positions matching TRBD1. V was clipped by 6 bases and J by 4 bases; unmatched bases: 13. CDR1 is MNHEY and CDR2 is SMNVEV in the germline V gene (reference sequence). This CDR3 spans 16 amino acids. This CDR3 is CASSRHSGGNGTEAFF. CDR3 coding DNA: TGTGCCAGCAGCCGTCACTCAGGGGGCAATGGCACTGAAGCTTTCTTT.